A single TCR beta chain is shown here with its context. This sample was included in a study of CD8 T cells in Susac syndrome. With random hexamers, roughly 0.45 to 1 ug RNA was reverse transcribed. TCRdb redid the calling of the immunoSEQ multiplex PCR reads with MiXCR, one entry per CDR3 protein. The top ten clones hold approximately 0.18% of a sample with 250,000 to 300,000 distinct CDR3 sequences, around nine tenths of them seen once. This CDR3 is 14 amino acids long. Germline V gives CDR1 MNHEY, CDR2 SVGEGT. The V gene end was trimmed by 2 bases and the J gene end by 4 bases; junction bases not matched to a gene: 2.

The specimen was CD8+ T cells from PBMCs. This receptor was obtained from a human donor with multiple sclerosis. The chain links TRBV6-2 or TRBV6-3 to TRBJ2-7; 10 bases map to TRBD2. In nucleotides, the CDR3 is TGTGCCAGCAGTTACGAGACTAGCGGGTACGAGCAGTACTTC. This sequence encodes CASSYETSGYEQYF.